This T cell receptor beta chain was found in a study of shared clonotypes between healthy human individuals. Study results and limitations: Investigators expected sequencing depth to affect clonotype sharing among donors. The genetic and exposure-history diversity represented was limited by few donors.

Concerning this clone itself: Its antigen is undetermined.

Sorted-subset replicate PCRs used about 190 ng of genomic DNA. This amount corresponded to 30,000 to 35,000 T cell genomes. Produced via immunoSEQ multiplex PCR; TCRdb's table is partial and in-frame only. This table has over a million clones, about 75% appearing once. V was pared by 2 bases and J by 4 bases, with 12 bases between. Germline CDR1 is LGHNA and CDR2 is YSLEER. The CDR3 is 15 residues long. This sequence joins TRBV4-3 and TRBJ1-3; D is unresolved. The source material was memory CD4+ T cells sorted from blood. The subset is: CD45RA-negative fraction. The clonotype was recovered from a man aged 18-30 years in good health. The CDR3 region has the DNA TGCGCCAGCAGCCAACTAGAGAAGCCGGGAAACACCATATATTTT. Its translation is CASSQLEKPGNTIYF.